This TCR beta chain originates from a study of CD8+CD57+ T cells in acquired aplastic anemia. The CDR3 has 14 residues. Germline CDR1 SGHTA, CDR2 FQGTGA. The ends were cut back, 2 bases at V and 4 bases at J, with 10 bases in the middle. This clonotype was picked up many times. Its specificity is unknown. Genomic DNA served as template for TCR beta VDJ and CDR3 profiling. TCRdb fed the reads into MiXCR, producing one record per CDR3 protein. The table shows 150,000 to 200,000 distinct CDR3 sequences, with 45% to 50% occurring only once. The patients chosen for sequencing had shown expansion of CD8+CD57+ cells (detected by flow cytometry). Sampling of blood occurred while the patients had still received no therapy. Study-level findings and limits: Patients shared some 29 CD8+ CDR3 sequences with controls.

This rearrangement joins TRBV7-3 to TRBJ2-3; TRBD2 is a possible D gene (6 bases). The clonotype was recovered from a human donor with aplastic anemia. Sequencing was carried out using sorted CD4+, CD8+, or CD8+CD57+ T cells (not recorded which) from PBMCs. CDR3 sequence reads: CASSLGGMADTQYF. The CDR3 DNA follows: TGTGCCAGCAGCTTAGGCGGGATGGCAGATACGCAGTATTTT.